Below, 5 T cell receptor beta chains from the same sample are listed, as sequenced in a study of human T cells and chemical hapten exposure (dated by TCRdb to the early 2020s). The method behind the library was RACE. The listed sequencing device is NextSeq 500. The public reads were run again by TCRdb, first through fastp at Q25 and then through MiXCR, and only productive beta chains were kept. Duplicate CDR3 protein sequences are folded into a single record with the most common DNA and genes. The sample table contains 150,000 to 200,000 distinct CDR3 sequences; only one count was recorded for around 25% of them. 2% to 3% of the sample goes to the ten largest clones. The time point label, read with the paper, signifies: patch test 3, about 24 weeks after DPC sensitization. According to the study, the label for this sample's treatment or condition signals: therapeutic diphenylcyclopropenone sensitization with weekly scalp DPC.

This material consisted of whole blood, taken in connection with sensitization to the hapten diphenylcyclopropenone (DPC). The receptors come from a middle-aged woman with alopecia areata. Some clones in this sample may be carry-over from other donors' samples.

The chain recombines TRBV3-1 with TRBJ2-1, with D perhaps TRBD1 (6 bases). CDR1 is LGHDT, CDR2 YNNKEL, per germline (reference sequence). The CDR3 loop spans 14 amino acids. Trimming shortened V by 6 bases and J by 6 bases, and 15 bases separated the two germline ends. This CDR3 is CASSRNTDSNEQFF. The DNA for the CDR3 is TGTGCCAGCAGTCGCAATACGGACAGCAATGAGCAGTTCTTC.

This clonotype has ten or more counts. CDR3 amino acids: CASSSPGAGKLYNEQFF. Written as DNA, the CDR3 is TGTGCCAGCAGTTCCCCGGGGGCGGGGAAGCTTTACAATGAGCAGTTCTTC. The rearrangement joins TRBV28 to TRBJ2-1; D possibly matches TRBD1 or TRBD2 (6 bases each). The CDR3 is 17 residues long. Deletions cut 4 bases from V and 4 bases from J, with 20 bases between. Looked up from germline, CDR1 is MDHEN and CDR2 is SYDVKM.

This sequence joins TRBV5-6 and TRBJ1-1; TRBD1 agrees at 10 bases. This CDR3 region has 17 residues. Germline V lookup: CDR1 SGHDT, CDR2 YYEEEE. Losses at the gene ends were 4 bases for V and 0 bases for J; bases not matched to a gene: 9. The CDR3 DNA is TGTGCCAGCAGCCAAACCCGGGACAGGGGATTGAACACTGAAGCTTTCTTT. Translating gives CASSQTRDRGLNTEAFF.

This clonotype was counted only a few times. The chain has TRBV18 and TRBJ2-1; 7 nucleotides match TRBD2. CDR1 and CDR2 from the germline V gene are KGHSH and LQKENI. The V segment lost 3 bases and the J segment 7 bases; nucleotides outside the gene matches: 6. The CDR3 length is 14 residues. The chain's CDR3 is CASSPLAEGNEQFF. CDR3 bases: TGTGCCAGCTCACCCCTAGCGGAGGGAAATGAGCAGTTCTTC.

The table lists this clonotype with a few counts. The rearrangement links TRBV28 to TRBJ2-7; TRBD1 matches at 7 bases. Germline lookup yields CDR1 MDHEN and CDR2 SYDVKM. This CDR3 spans 12 amino acids. The J segment lost 5 bases and the V segment lost 5 bases, leaving 3 bases of the junction unmatched. CDR3 DNA: TGTGCCAGCAGTGACAGGGTCAACGAGCAGTACTTC. Translating it yields CASSDRVNEQYF.